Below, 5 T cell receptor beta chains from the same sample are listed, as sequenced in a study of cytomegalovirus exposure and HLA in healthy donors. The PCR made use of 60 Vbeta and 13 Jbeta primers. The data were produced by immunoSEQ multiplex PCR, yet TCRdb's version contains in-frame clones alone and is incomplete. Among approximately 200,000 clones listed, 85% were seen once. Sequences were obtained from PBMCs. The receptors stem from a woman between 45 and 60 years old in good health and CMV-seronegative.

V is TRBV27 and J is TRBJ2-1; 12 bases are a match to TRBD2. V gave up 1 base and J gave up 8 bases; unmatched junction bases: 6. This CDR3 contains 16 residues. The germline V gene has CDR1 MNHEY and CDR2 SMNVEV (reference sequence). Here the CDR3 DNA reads TGTGCCAGCAGTTTATGGGCTAGCGGGAGGGCCGATGAGCAGTTCTTC. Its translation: CASSLWASGRADEQFF.

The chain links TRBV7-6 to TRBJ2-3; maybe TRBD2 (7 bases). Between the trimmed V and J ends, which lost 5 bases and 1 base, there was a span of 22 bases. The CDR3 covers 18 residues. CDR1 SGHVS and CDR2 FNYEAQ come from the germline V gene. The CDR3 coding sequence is TGTGCCAGCAGCCCCGCGGGGTCAGGGGCGGGGGGCACAGATACGCAGTATTTT. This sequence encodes CASSPAGSGAGGTDTQYF.

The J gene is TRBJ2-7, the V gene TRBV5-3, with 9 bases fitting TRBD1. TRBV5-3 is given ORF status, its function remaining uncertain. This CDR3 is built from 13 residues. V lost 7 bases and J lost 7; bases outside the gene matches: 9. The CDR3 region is CARYYRGRKEQYF. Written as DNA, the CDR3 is TGTGCCAGATACTACAGGGGGCGCAAGGAGCAGTACTTC.

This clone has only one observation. CDR3 bases: TGTGCCAGCACTTCCGTCCAGACCCAGTACTTC. It translates to CASTSVQTQYF. The gene calls are TRBV2 and TRBJ2-5; D gene unclear. The CDR3 is 11 amino acids. CDR1 and CDR2 from the germline V gene are SNHLY and FYNNEI. V lost 7 bases and J lost 6, with 9 bases in between.

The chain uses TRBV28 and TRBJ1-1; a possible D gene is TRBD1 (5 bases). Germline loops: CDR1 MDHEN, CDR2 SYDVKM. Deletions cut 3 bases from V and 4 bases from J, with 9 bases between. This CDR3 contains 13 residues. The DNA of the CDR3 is TGTGCCAGCAGTTTGCAGGGAGGCACTGAAGCTTTCTTT. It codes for CASSLQGGTEAFF.